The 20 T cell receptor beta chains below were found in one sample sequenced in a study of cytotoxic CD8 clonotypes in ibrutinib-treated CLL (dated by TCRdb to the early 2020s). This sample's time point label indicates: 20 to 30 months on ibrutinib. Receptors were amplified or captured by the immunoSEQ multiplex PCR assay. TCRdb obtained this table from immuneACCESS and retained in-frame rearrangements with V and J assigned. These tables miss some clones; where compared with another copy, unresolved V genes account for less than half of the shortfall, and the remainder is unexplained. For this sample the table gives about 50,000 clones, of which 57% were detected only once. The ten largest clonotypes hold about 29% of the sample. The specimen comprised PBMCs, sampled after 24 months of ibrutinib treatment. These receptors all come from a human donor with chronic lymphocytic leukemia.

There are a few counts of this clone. CDR3 in amino acids: CASSLGTGAQPQHF. The CDR3 nucleotides read TGTGCCAGCAGCTTAGGGACAGGGGCGCAGCCCCAGCATTTT. The V and J genes are TRBV11-2 and TRBJ1-5, with 9 nucleotides matching TRBD1. Germline CDR1 SGHAT, CDR2 FQNNGV. This CDR3 is built from 14 residues. V shed 1 base and J 7 bases; nucleotides not matched to a gene: 2.

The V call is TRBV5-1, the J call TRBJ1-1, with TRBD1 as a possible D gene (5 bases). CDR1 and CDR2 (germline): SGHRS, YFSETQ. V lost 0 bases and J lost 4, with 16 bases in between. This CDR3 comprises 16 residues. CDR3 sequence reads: CASSLGVIGGGTEAFF. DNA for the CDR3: TGCGCCAGCAGCTTGGGGGTAATCGGGGGAGGCACTGAAGCTTTCTTT.

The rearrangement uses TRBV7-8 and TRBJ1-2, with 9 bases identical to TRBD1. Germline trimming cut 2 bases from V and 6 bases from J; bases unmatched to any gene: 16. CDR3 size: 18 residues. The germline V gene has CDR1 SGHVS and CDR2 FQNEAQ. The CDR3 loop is CASSLRGTGNLRTDGYTF. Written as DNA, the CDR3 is TGTGCCAGCAGCTTACGTGGGACAGGGAATCTTCGTACTGATGGCTACACCTTC.

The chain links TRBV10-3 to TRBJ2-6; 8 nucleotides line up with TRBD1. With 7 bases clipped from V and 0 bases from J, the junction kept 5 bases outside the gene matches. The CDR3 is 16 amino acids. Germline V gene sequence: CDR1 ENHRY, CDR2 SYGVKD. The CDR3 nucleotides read TGTGCCATCAATGGACAGGGAAACTCTGGGGCCAACGTCCTGACTTTC. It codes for CAINGQGNSGANVLTF.

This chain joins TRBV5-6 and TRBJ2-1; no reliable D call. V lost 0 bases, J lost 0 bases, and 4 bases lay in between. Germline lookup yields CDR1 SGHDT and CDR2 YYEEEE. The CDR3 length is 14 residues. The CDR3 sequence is CASSLGSSYNEQFF. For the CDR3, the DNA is TGTGCCAGCAGCTTGGGCTCCTCCTACAATGAGCAGTTCTTC.

The CDR3 loop reads CASSIQVGSGNTIYF. Written as DNA, the CDR3 is TGCGCCAGCAGCATCCAGGTGGGCTCTGGAAACACCATATATTTT. This chain links TRBV5-1 with TRBJ1-3; D gene unclear. Germline V CDR1 and CDR2: SGHRS, YFSETQ. V gave up 4 bases and J gave up 0 bases, with 11 bases separating them. This CDR3 contains 15 residues.

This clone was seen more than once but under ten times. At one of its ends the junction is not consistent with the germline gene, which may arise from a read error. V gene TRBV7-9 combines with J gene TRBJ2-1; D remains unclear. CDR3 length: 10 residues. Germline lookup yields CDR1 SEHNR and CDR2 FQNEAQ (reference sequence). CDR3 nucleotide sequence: TGTGCCAGCAGCTTAGTAGGGCCTGTCTTC. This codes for CASSLVGPVF.

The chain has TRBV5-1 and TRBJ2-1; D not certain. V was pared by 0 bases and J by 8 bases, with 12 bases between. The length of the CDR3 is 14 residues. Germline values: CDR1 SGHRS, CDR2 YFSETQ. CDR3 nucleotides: TGCGCCAGCAGCTTGGCGGGTCCGAACGATGAGCAGTTCTTC. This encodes CASSLAGPNDEQFF.

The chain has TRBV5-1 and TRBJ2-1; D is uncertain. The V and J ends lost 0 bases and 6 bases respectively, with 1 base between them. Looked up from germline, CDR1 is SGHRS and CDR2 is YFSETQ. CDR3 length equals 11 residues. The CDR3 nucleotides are TGCGCCAGCAGCTTGGCCAATGAGCAGTTCTTC. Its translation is CASSLANEQFF.

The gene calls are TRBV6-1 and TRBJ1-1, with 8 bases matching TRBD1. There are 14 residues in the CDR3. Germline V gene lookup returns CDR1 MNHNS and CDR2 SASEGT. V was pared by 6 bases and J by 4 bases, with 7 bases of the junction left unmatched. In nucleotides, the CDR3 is TGTGCCAGCAGAGGAGGACAGGGATTCACTGAAGCTTTCTTT. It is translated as CASRGGQGFTEAFF.

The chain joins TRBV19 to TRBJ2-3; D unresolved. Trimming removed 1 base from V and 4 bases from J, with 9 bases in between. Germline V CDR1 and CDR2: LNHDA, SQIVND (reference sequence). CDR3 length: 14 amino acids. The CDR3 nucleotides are TGTGCCAGTAGTATAGCCGCAGTAGCAGATACGCAGTATTTT. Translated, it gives CASSIAAVADTQYF.

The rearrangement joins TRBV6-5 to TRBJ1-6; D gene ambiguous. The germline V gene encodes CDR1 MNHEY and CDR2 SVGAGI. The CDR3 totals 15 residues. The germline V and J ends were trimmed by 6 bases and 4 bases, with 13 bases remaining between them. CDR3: CASRALAEYNSPLHF. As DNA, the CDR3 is TGTGCCAGCAGGGCCCTGGCGGAATATAATTCACCCCTCCACTTT.

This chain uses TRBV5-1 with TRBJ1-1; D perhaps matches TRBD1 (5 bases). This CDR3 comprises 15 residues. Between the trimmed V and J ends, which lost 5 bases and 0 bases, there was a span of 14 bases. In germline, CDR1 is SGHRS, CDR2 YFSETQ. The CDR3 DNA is TGCGCCAGCAGAACGGTAGGGGTCATGAACACTGAAGCTTTCTTT. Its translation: CASRTVGVMNTEAFF.

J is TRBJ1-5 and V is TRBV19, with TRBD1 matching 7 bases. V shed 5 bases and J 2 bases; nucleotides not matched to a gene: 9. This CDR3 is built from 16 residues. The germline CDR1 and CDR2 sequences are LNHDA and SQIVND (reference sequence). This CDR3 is CASSYPGGFGNQPQHF. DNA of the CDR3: TGTGCCAGTAGTTATCCAGGGGGGTTCGGCAATCAGCCCCAGCATTTT.

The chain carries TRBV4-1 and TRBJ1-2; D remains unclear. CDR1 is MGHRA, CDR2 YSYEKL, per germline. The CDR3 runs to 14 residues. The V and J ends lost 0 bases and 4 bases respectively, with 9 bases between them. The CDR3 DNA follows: TGCGCCAGCAGCCAAGACGGAAGTCTCTATGGCTACACCTTC. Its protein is CASSQDGSLYGYTF.

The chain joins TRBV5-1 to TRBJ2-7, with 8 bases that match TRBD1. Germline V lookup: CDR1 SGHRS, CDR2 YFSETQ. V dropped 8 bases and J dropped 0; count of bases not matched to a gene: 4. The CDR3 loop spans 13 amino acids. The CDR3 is CASRQGTSYEQYF. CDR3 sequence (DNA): TGCGCCAGTAGACAGGGGACCTCCTACGAGCAGTACTTC.

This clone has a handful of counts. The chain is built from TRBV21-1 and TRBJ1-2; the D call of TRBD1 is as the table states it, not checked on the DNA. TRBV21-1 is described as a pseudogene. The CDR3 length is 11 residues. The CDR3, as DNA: TGTGCCAGCGCAGACAGTCATGGCTACACCTTC. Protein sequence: CASADSHGYTF.

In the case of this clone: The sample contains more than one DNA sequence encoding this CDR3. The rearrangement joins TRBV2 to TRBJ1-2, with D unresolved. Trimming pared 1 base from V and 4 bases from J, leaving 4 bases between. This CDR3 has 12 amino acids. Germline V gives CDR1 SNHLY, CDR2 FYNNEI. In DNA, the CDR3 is TGTGCCAGCAGTGAAGGGGGCTATGGCTACACCTTC. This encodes CASSEGGYGYTF.

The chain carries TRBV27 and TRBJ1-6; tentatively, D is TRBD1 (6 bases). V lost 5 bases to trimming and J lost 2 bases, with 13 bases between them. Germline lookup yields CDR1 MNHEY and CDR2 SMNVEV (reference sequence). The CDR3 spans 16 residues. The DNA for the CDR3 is TGTGCCAGCAGTCCGAGACAGGACCCCTATAATTCACCCCTCCACTTT. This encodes CASSPRQDPYNSPLHF.

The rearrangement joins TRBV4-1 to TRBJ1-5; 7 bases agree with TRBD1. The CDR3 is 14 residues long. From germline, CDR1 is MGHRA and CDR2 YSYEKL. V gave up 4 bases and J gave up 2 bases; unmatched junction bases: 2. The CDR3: CASSRGQGNQPQHF. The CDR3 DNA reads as TGCGCCAGCAGCCGAGGACAGGGCAATCAGCCCCAGCATTTT.